These 32 T cell receptor beta chains came from one sample sequenced in a study of blood T cell repertoires in COVID-19 (dated by TCRdb to between 2020 and 2021). To prepare the library, the immunoSEQ multiplex PCR assay was applied. TCRdb's version of the immuneACCESS table is confined to in-frame rearrangements and falls short of the full clone set. An unresolved V gene accounts for under half of the shortfall where checked; the remainder is of unknown origin. This sample comprises approximately 50,000 clones, roughly 88% of them detected only once. Around 23% of the sample is held by the ten biggest clonotypes. The sequenced sample consisted of peripheral blood. These receptors came from a woman of 80 years or more with acute or convalescent COVID-19.

The chain links TRBV18 to TRBJ2-1; 9 bases are a match to TRBD2. CDR3 length: 16 amino acids. Per germline, CDR1 KGHSH and CDR2 LQKENI. V trimming: 2 bases; J trimming: 7 bases; junction bases outside the gene matches: 9. The CDR3 coding sequence is TGTGCCAGCTCACCATTTCACGGACTAGCGACGAATGAGCAGTTCTTC. Encoded protein: CASSPFHGLATNEQFF. The full variable domain, its missing parts supplied by reference TRBV18 and TRBJ2-1, is NAGVMQNPRHLVRRRGQEARLRCSPMKGHSHVYWYRQLPEEGLKFMVYLQKENIIDESGMPKERFSAEFPKEGPSILRIQQVVRGDSAAYFCASSPFHGLATNEQFFGPGTRLTVL.

As DNA, the CDR3 is TGTGCCAGCAGCGGTAGGGGCTATGGCTACACCTTC. Translation: CASSGRGYGYTF. The J gene is TRBJ1-2, the V gene TRBV6-2 or TRBV6-3; D perhaps matches TRBD1 (5 bases). Trimming stripped 6 bases from V and 4 bases from J, with 9 bases between. CDR1 and CDR2 (germline): MNHEY, SVGEGT. This CDR3 is 12 amino acids long.

The genes are TRBV6-1 and TRBJ2-1, with 7 bases identical to TRBD1. Germline trimming cut 1 base from V and 6 bases from J; bases unmatched to any gene: 9. Germline loops: CDR1 MNHNS, CDR2 SASEGT. The CDR3 contains 16 residues. Written as DNA, the CDR3 is TGTGCCAGCAGTGAAGGAATGAGACAGGGCGTCAATGAGCAGTTCTTC. Translation gives CASSEGMRQGVNEQFF.

The chain has TRBV19 and TRBJ1-3; D gene unclear. V lost 7 bases, J lost 0 bases, and 10 bases lay in between. Germline V gives CDR1 LNHDA, CDR2 SQIVND (reference sequence). The CDR3 runs to 14 residues. CDR3 nucleotide sequence: TGTGCCAGTACTCCGGGGTACTCTGGAAACACCATATATTTT. Protein product: CASTPGYSGNTIYF.

This clone has a handful of counts. This chain connects TRBV7-8 to TRBJ1-6; a possible D gene is TRBD1 (5 bases). The ends were cut back, 6 bases at V and 9 bases at J, with 15 bases in the middle. CDR3 length equals 14 residues. Looked up from germline, CDR1 is SGHVS and CDR2 is FQNEAQ. The CDR3 is CASRVGVDPSPLHF. The CDR3 DNA sequence: TGTGCCAGCAGGGTAGGGGTAGATCCTTCACCCCTCCACTTT.

The V gene is TRBV5-1, the J gene TRBJ2-5; 9 bases line up with TRBD2. Germline V CDR1 and CDR2: SGHRS, YFSETQ. The CDR3 spans 18 residues. V was clipped by 0 bases and J by 4 bases; unmatched bases: 13. CDR3 nucleotides: TGCGCCAGCAGCTTGGGCGGTACAGCGGGAGGTTTAGGAGAGACCCAGTACTTC. Translated, it gives CASSLGGTAGGLGETQYF.

V gene TRBV5-1 combines with J gene TRBJ2-2; TRBD1 matches at 12 bases. Trimming removed 6 bases from V and 6 bases from J; junction bases left unmatched: 6. The V gene's germline CDR1 is SGHRS and CDR2 YFSETQ. This CDR3 spans 15 amino acids. The CDR3 region is CASKGTGGLSGELFF. DNA of the CDR3: TGCGCCAGCAAAGGGACAGGGGGCTTATCCGGGGAGCTGTTTTTT. Using reference TRBV5-1 and TRBJ2-2 for the parts outside the CDR3, the full variable domain is KAGVTQTPRYLIKTRGQQVTLSCSPISGHRSVSWYQQTPGQGLQFLFEYFSETQRNKGNFPGRFSGRQFSNSRSEMNVSTLELGDSALYLCASKGTGGLSGELFFGEGSRLTVL.

This clone appeared a single time. The V call is TRBV21-1, the J call TRBJ2-1; the table assigns TRBD1, which was not confirmed against the DNA. TRBV21-1 is tagged as a pseudogene. This CDR3 region has 19 residues. The CDR3: CASSRTGESIGPNYNEQFF. DNA for the CDR3: TGTGCCAGCAGCAGGACAGGGGAGTCCATTGGTCCGAACTACAATGAGCAGTTCTTC.

The chain recombines TRBV19 with TRBJ1-5; maybe TRBD1 (5 bases). The CDR3 spans 16 residues. V was shortened by 4 bases and J by 0 bases, with 13 bases between the two germline ends. Germline CDR1 is LNHDA and CDR2 is SQIVND (reference sequence). In DNA, the CDR3 is TGTGCCAGTAGTAATGGGGGGATTTATAGCAATCAGCCCCAGCATTTT. It translates to CASSNGGIYSNQPQHF.

This sequence joins TRBV2 and TRBJ1-5; D is perhaps TRBD1 (6 bases). This CDR3 is built from 14 residues. V was clipped by 6 bases and J by 4 bases, with 13 bases between them. CDR1 and CDR2 (germline): SNHLY, FYNNEI. CDR3 in DNA: TGTGCCAGCAGGGAGACAGGCGTTAATCAGCCCCAGCATTTT. Protein sequence: CASRETGVNQPQHF.

This clone was seen more than once but under ten times. This sequence joins TRBV5-1 and TRBJ2-7, with 8 bases fitting TRBD2. The germline gives CDR1 SGHRS, CDR2 YFSETQ. The CDR3 sequence is 15 residues long. Trimming removed 3 bases from V and 0 bases from J; junction bases left unmatched: 5. The CDR3 coding sequence is TGCGCCAGCAGCTCCCCCAGCGGGGGCTCCTACGAGCAGTACTTC. Translated, it gives CASSSPSGGSYEQYF.

The chain carries TRBV4-2 and TRBJ1-5; D might be TRBD1 (5 bases). Between the trimmed V and J ends, which lost 0 bases and 2 bases, there was a span of 8 bases. The CDR3 runs 15 residues. CDR1 and CDR2 from the germline V gene are LGHNA and YNFKEQ. DNA for the CDR3: TGTGCCAGCAGCCAAGATGAAGGGGGCAATCAGCCCCAGCATTTT. It is translated as CASSQDEGGNQPQHF.

This chain connects TRBV5-1 to TRBJ2-5; possibly TRBD1 for D (6 bases). Looked up from germline, CDR1 is SGHRS and CDR2 is YFSETQ. Trimming stripped 2 bases from V and 3 bases from J, with 11 bases between. This CDR3 spans 14 amino acids. CDR3 sequence reads: CASSFGRQEETQYF. The CDR3 DNA reads as TGCGCCAGCAGCTTCGGTCGACAGGAAGAGACCCAGTACTTC.

The chain couples TRBV24-1 to TRBJ2-2, with 9 bases fitting TRBD1. The germline V gene encodes CDR1 KGHDR and CDR2 SFDVKD. The CDR3 contains 14 residues. V lost 10 bases to trimming and J lost 1 base; unmatched junction nucleotides: 3. The CDR3 DNA reads TGTGCCACGAGGGACAGGGAGAACACCGGGGAGCTGTTTTTT. This translates into CATRDRENTGELFF.

J is TRBJ2-1 and V is TRBV5-4, with TRBD2 matching 7 bases. Germline loops: CDR1 SGHNT, CDR2 YYREEE (reference sequence). The V gene end was trimmed by 4 bases and the J gene end by 2 bases; junction bases not matched to a gene: 6. The length of the CDR3 is 15 residues. The DNA for the CDR3 is TGTGCCAGCAGCCCTAGCGGAAACGCCTACAATGAGCAGTTCTTC. Translated: CASSPSGNAYNEQFF.

This chain links TRBV14 with TRBJ2-3; 7 nucleotides line up with TRBD2. CDR3 length: 18 residues. Trimming at V came to 3 bases and at J to 2 bases, leaving 14 bases not matched to a gene. Germline lookup yields CDR1 SGHDN and CDR2 FVKESK. The CDR3 loop is CASSHPLGGGAYTDTQYF. In DNA form, the CDR3 reads TGTGCCAGCAGCCACCCCCTGGGCGGGGGAGCCTACACAGATACGCAGTATTTT. Full variable domain (rest looked up from reference TRBV14 and TRBJ2-3): EAGVTQFPSHSVIEKGQTVTLRCDPISGHDNLYWYRRVMGKEIKFLLHFVKESKQDESGMPNNRFLAERTGGTYSTLKVQPAELEDSGVYFCASSHPLGGGAYTDTQYFGPGTRLTVL.

V is TRBV19 and J is TRBJ1-6; 9 nucleotides agree with TRBD1. Germline V gene lookup returns CDR1 LNHDA and CDR2 SQIVND (reference sequence). CDR3 size: 15 residues. V lost 5 bases to trimming and J lost 9 bases; unmatched junction nucleotides: 8. In DNA form, the CDR3 reads TGTGCCAGTAGTCCGGGACAGGGAGTGAGTTCACCCCTCCACTTT. Its protein product is CASSPGQGVSSPLHF.

The rearrangement joins TRBV9 to TRBJ2-1, with 7 nucleotides matching TRBD2. This CDR3 is 16 amino acids long. Germline V gene data show CDR1 as SGDLS and CDR2 as YYNGEE. V trimming: 3 bases; J trimming: 1 base; junction bases outside the gene matches: 7. CDR3 residues: CASSESSGTSYNEQFF. CDR3 DNA: TGTGCCAGCAGCGAGTCTAGCGGTACTTCCTACAATGAGCAGTTCTTC.

The rearrangement links TRBV5-1 to TRBJ2-7, with D maybe TRBD2 (5 bases). The CDR3 has 14 residues. The V end lost 2 bases, the J end lost 3 bases, and 12 bases lay between the germline ends. Germline values: CDR1 SGHRS, CDR2 YFSETQ. The CDR3 reads CASSFNPTNYEQYF. The CDR3 DNA follows: TGCGCCAGCAGCTTCAATCCGACTAACTACGAGCAGTACTTC.

This clone is medium-sized. J is TRBJ2-3 and V is TRBV2; the match to TRBD1 covers 11 bases. This CDR3 is built from 15 residues. CDR1 is SNHLY, CDR2 FYNNEI, per germline. V was pared by 8 bases and J by 6 bases, with 10 bases of the junction left unmatched. The CDR3 is CASASRTGGGDTQYF. CDR3 in DNA: TGTGCCAGCGCTTCTAGGACAGGGGGCGGTGATACGCAGTATTTT.

J is TRBJ2-1 and V is TRBV7-5; the table's D gene call, TRBD2, was not cross checked with the DNA. TRBV7-5 corresponds to a pseudogene. The length of the CDR3 is 15 residues. The CDR3 DNA follows: TGTGCCAGAAGCTCGGGACTGGAGAGTTACAATGAGCAGTTCTTC. It encodes CARSSGLESYNEQFF.

The chain is built from TRBV6-6 and TRBJ1-1; TRBD1 matches at 7 bases. This CDR3 has 13 amino acids. Per the germline V gene, CDR1 is MNHNY and CDR2 is SVGAGI (reference sequence). J gave up 8 bases and V 3 bases, and 6 bases lay outside the gene matches. Here the CDR3 reads CASSYLQGWEAFF. The CDR3 DNA reads TGTGCCAGCAGTTATTTACAGGGGTGGGAAGCTTTCTTT.

In regard to this clone: Germline is not matched at one junction end, which may reflect a read error. The gene calls are TRBV5-1 and TRBJ1-5; the D gene is possibly TRBD1 (5 bases). Germline-derived CDR1 and CDR2 are SGHRS and YFSETQ. This CDR3 has 14 residues. The CDR3 DNA is TGCGCCCGCAGCTTGGGGGGGGGCAATCAGCCCCAGCATTTT. Amino acid sequence: CARSLGGGNQPQHF.

The chain employs TRBV7-8 and TRBJ1-2, with D unresolved. The CDR3 sequence is 15 residues long. Trimming shortened V by 7 bases and J by 6 bases, and 21 bases separated the two germline ends. Looked up from germline, CDR1 is SGHVS and CDR2 is FQNEAQ. This CDR3 is CASNLNSYQTHGYTF. The DNA of the CDR3 is TGTGCCAGCAACCTGAACAGTTACCAGACCCATGGCTACACCTTC.

This chain connects TRBV7-9 to TRBJ1-4; D gene uncertain. V lost 3 bases, J lost 2 bases, and 10 bases lay in between. The length of the CDR3 is 15 residues. Germline-derived CDR1 and CDR2 are SEHNR and FQNEAQ (reference sequence). CDR3 in DNA: TGTGCCAGCAGCTTTACATCGGGGACTAATGAAAAACTGTTTTTT. Amino acid sequence: CASSFTSGTNEKLFF.

The V and J genes are TRBV9 and TRBJ2-5, with a tentative D call TRBD2 (7 bases). V was trimmed by 4 bases and J by 1 base, leaving 11 bases between them. Germline lookup yields CDR1 SGDLS and CDR2 YYNGEE. This CDR3 is built from 14 residues. CDR3 bases: TGTGCCAGCAGCCCGGGGGGCAGCCAAGAGACCCAGTACTTC. It yields the protein CASSPGGSQETQYF. The whole variable domain, filled in from reference TRBV9 and TRBJ2-5, reads DSGVTQTPKHLITATGQRVTLRCSPRSGDLSVYWYQQSLDQGLQFLIQYYNGEERAKGNILERFSAQQFPDLHSELNLSSLELGDSALYFCASSPGGSQETQYFGPGTRLLVL.

The CDR3 DNA follows: TGTGCCAGCAGGGCCTCGTCTAACTATGGCTACACCTTC. Protein: CASRASSNYGYTF. The chain employs TRBV27 and TRBJ1-2; D unclear. Germline V gene lookup returns CDR1 MNHEY and CDR2 SMNVEV (reference sequence). The CDR3 extends over 13 amino acids. The V end lost 6 bases, the J end lost 0 bases, and 8 bases lay between the germline ends.

The chain joins TRBV11-1 to TRBJ2-1; D is undetermined. Trimming removed 1 base from V and 5 bases from J, with 12 bases in between. The germline gives CDR1 SGHAT, CDR2 FQDESV (reference sequence). The CDR3 sequence is 15 residues long. The CDR3 bases are TGTGCCAGCAGCTTAGGAATAGCCAAGGACAATGAGCAGTTCTTC. Translated: CASSLGIAKDNEQFF. Based on the CDR3 plus reference TRBV11-1 and TRBJ2-1, the full variable domain is EAEVAQSPRYKITEKSQAVAFWCDPISGHATLYWYRQILGQGPELLVQFQDESVVDDSQLPKDRFSAERLKGVDSTLKIQPAELGDSAMYLCASSLGIAKDNEQFFGPGTRLTVL.

The rearrangement joins TRBV5-4 to TRBJ2-7; 9 bases are shared with TRBD1. J gave up 3 bases and V 3 bases, and 7 bases lay outside the gene matches. CDR1 and CDR2 from the germline V gene are SGHNT and YYREEE (reference sequence). This CDR3 is built from 15 residues. The CDR3 bases are TGTGCCAGCAGCTCGTCCCTGGACAGGGGCTACGAGCAGTACGTC. Encoded protein: CASSSSLDRGYEQYV.

The V call is TRBV15, the J call TRBJ2-3, with 7 bases that match TRBD2. The V gene's germline CDR1 is LNHNV and CDR2 YYDKDF (reference sequence). V trimming: 3 bases; J trimming: 14 bases; junction bases outside the gene matches: 14. The CDR3 has 14 residues. The CDR3 region has the DNA TGTGCCACCAGCAGGGAATACACTAGCGCTACCATGTATTTT. This encodes CATSREYTSATMYF.

The V call is TRBV9, the J call TRBJ2-1, with TRBD1 matching over 8 bases. Germline V CDR1 and CDR2: SGDLS, YYNGEE. CDR3 size: 16 residues. V gave up 0 bases and J gave up 6 bases; unmatched junction bases: 8. The CDR3, as DNA: TGTGCCAGCAGCGTAGGGTCGGCAGGGGGCATCAATGAGCAGTTCTTC. It translates to CASSVGSAGGINEQFF. Full variable domain (missing parts from reference TRBV9 and TRBJ2-1): DSGVTQTPKHLITATGQRVTLRCSPRSGDLSVYWYQQSLDQGLQFLIQYYNGEERAKGNILERFSAQQFPDLHSELNLSSLELGDSALYFCASSVGSAGGINEQFFGPGTRLTVL.

The chain carries TRBV20-1 and TRBJ1-4; D possibly corresponds to TRBD1 (6 bases). CDR1 is DFQATT and CDR2 is SNEGSKA in the germline V gene (reference sequence). The germline V and J ends were trimmed by 5 bases and 8 bases, with 9 bases remaining between them. This CDR3 has 11 amino acids. CDR3 sequence: CSADGQEKLFF. The DNA for the CDR3 is TGCAGTGCTGATGGACAGGAAAAACTGTTTTTT.